Below are 3 T cell receptor beta chains sequenced from a single sample in a study of cytomegalovirus exposure and HLA in healthy donors. It was with 60 Vbeta and 13 Jbeta primers that the PCR ran. Produced via immunoSEQ multiplex PCR; TCRdb's table is partial and in-frame only. The data show roughly 250,000 clones, with roughly four fifths seen just once and 2% held by the top ten. Sequenced material: PBMCs. These receptors were taken from a woman between 40 and 55 years old in good health and CMV-seropositive.

The V call is TRBV19, the J call TRBJ2-2, with D perhaps matching TRBD1 (5 bases). Trimming left V 7 bases short and J 2 bases short, with 11 bases between. Germline V lookup: CDR1 LNHDA, CDR2 SQIVND (reference sequence). The CDR3 is 14 residues long. CDR3 loop: CASKWQGNTGELFF. Here the CDR3 DNA reads TGTGCCAGTAAATGGCAGGGAAACACCGGGGAGCTGTTTTTT.

The chain uses TRBV27 and TRBJ1-5; D ambiguous. This CDR3 has 13 amino acids. Germline lookup yields CDR1 MNHEY and CDR2 SMNVEV (reference sequence). Between the trimmed V and J ends, which lost 4 bases and 9 bases, there was a span of 13 bases. CDR3 sequence reads: CASSSRGVGPQHF. The DNA for the CDR3 is TGTGCCAGCAGTTCGCGCGGGGTCGGGCCCCAGCATTTT.

The rearrangement joins TRBV5-1 to TRBJ2-3; possible D gene TRBD2, 7 bases. With 1 base removed from V and 4 bases from J, the gap between germline ends came to 10 bases. The CDR3 loop spans 14 amino acids. Germline assignment: CDR1 SGHRS and CDR2 YFSETQ. CDR3 amino acids: CASSLRGGPDTQYF. The CDR3 DNA reads TGCGCCAGCAGCTTGAGGGGGGGCCCAGATACGCAGTATTTT.